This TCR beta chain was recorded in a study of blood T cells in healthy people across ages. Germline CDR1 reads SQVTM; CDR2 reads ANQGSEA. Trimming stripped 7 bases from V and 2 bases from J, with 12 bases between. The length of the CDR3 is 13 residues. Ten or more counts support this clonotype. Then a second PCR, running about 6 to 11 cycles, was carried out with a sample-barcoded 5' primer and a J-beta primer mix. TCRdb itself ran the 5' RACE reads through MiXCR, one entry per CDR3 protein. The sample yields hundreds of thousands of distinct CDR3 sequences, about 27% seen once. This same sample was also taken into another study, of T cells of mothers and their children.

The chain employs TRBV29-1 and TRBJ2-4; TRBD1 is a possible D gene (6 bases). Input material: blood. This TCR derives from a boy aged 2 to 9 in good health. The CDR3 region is CSALQGTKNIQYF. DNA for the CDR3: TGCAGCGCCCTACAGGGTACCAAAAACATTCAGTACTTC.